The TCR beta chain under discussion was sequenced for a study of blood T cell repertoires in COVID-19. About the research overall: Specimens from acute and convalescent COVID-19 originated in the United States, Italy and Spain. PBMCs, B-cell-depleted T cells, or T cells were the source of the cDNA or gDNA that made up the material.

The V and J ends lost 1 base and 3 bases, in that order; junction bases with no gene match: 6. This CDR3 region has 16 residues. Germline values: CDR1 SGHDN, CDR2 FVKESK. Methods used by the authors: The assay estimated nucleated cells by amplifying reference gene primers. TCRdb's copy holds only in-frame clones and misses some; the assay was immunoSEQ multiplex PCR. V, J and clone size derive from that table, while D and trimming were established from the DNA sequence. The data contain about 150,000 clones, roughly 87% of them singletons. Specimen: peripheral blood. This sequence was found in a woman aged 55-70 years with active or convalescent COVID-19. The V and J genes are TRBV14 and TRBJ2-1; 7 bases line up with TRBD1. The CDR3 sequence: CASSQVEGGYYNEQFF. The CDR3 region has the DNA TGTGCCAGCAGCCAAGTTGAAGGGGGCTACTACAATGAGCAGTTCTTC.